The clone carrying this T cell receptor (beta chain) was counted once. PCR used 60 Vbeta primers and 13 Jbeta primers. Assay used: immunoSEQ multiplex PCR; TCRdb lists only in-frame clones, some missing. This table has fewer than 200,000 clones, about 80% appearing once. These data belong to a study of cytomegalovirus exposure and HLA in healthy donors. The sample was PBMCs. This sequence originates from a woman in her fifties or sixties in good health and CMV-seronegative.

The DNA of the CDR3 is TGTGCCAGCAGTGAAGTGGGCGGGAGGGCCTACAATGAGCAGTTCTTC. It codes for CASSEVGGRAYNEQFF. J is TRBJ2-1 and V is TRBV2; TRBD2 agrees at 9 bases. The CDR3 spans 16 residues. V lost 1 base to trimming and J lost 2 bases; unmatched junction nucleotides: 3. CDR1 SNHLY and CDR2 FYNNEI come from the germline V gene. The full variable domain, its missing parts supplied by reference TRBV2 and TRBJ2-1, is EPEVTQTPSHQVTQMGQEVILRCVPISNHLYFYWYRQILGQKVEFLVSFYNNEISEKSEIFDDQFSVERPDGSNFTLKIRSTKLEDSAMYFCASSEVGGRAYNEQFFGPGTRLTVL.